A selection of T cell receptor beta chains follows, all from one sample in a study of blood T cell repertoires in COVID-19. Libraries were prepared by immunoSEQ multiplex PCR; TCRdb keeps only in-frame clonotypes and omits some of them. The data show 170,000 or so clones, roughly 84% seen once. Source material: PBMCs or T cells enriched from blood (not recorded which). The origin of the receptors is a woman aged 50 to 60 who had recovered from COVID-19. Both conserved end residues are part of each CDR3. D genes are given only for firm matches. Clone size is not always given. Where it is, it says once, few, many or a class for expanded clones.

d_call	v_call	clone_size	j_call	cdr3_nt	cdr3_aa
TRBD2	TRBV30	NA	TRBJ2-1	TGTGCCTGGTCTAGCGGGAGGGCCAGCGAGCAGTTCTTC	CAWSSGRASEQFF
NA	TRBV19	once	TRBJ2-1	TGTGCCAGTAGTATGTCTTTCACATCCTACAATGAGCAGTTCTTC	CASSMSFTSYNEQFF
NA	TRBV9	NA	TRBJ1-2	TGTGCCAGCAGCGTAGTAGGGGACTATGGCTACACCTTC	CASSVVGDYGYTF
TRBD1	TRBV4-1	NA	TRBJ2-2	TGCGCCAGCAGCCGGGAGGGACAGGGGGCCACCGGGGAGCTGTTTTTT	CASSREGQGATGELFF
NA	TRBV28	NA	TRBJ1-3	TGTGCCAGCAGTTTATTGGGCGGGGAAACCTCTGGAAACACCATATATTTT	CASSLLGGETSGNTIYF
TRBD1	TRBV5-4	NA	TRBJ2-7	TGTGCCAGCAGCTTACCTATTACAGGGGAACCCCACTACGAGCAGTACTTC	CASSLPITGEPHYEQYF
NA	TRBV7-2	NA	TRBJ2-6	TGTGCCAGCAGCTTAGTCGGCGGCACCGGGGCCAACGTCCTGACTTTC	CASSLVGGTGANVLTF
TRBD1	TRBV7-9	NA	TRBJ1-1	TGTGCCAGCAGCTCAGGGACAGGGGGCAGGGGCACTGAAGCTTTCTTT	CASSSGTGGRGTEAFF
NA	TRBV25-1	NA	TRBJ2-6	TGTGCCAGCAGTGAGTTGGGAACGACAGCTGGGGCCAACGTCCTGACTTTC	CASSELGTTAGANVLTF
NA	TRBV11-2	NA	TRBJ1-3	TGTGCCAGCAGCTCCCTCCGGGGGGCTGGAAACACCATATATTTT	CASSSLRGAGNTIYF
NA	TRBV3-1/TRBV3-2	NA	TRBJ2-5	TGTGCCAGCAGCCAAGGGGCGCAGACCCAGTACTTC	CASSQGAQTQYF
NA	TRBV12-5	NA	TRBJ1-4	TGTGCTAGTGGTTTCTCTCGGACAGAAAAACTGTTTTTT	CASGFSRTEKLFF
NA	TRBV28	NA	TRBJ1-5	TGTGCCAGCAGTCGACAAGCCAATCAGCCCCAGCATTTT	CASSRQANQPQHF
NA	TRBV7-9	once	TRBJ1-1	TGTGCCAGCAGCATGACAGGAGCTGACACTGAAGCTTTCTTT	CASSMTGADTEAFF
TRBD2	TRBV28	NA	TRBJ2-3	TGTGCCAGCACTATAGGGCTAGCGGGAGGAAAGATGACAGATACGCAGTATTTT	CASTIGLAGGKMTDTQYF
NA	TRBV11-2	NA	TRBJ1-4	TGTGCCAGCAGCTTAGCGGGAGACGTGTTGGAAAAACTGTTTTTT	CASSLAGDVLEKLFF
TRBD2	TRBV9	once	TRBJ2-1	TGTGCCAGCAGCGCGAGGACTAGCGGGAACAATGAGCAGTTCTTC	CASSARTSGNNEQFF
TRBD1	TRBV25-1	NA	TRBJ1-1	TGTGCCAGCAGTGAATGGGGACAGCGAAAGACTGAAGCTTTCTTT	CASSEWGQRKTEAFF
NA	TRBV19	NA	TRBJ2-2	TGTGCCAGTAGTGCGCCGGGACTGTATCCGACCGGGGAGCTGTTTTTT	CASSAPGLYPTGELFF
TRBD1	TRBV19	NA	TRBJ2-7	TGTGCCAGTAGTACACACCCCCGGGACAGGGGCTACGAGCAGTACTTC	CASSTHPRDRGYEQYF
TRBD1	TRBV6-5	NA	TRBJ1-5	TGTGCCAGCAGCCCCCGAGGGGGCGGCGGTCAGCCCCAGCATTTT	CASSPRGGGGQPQHF
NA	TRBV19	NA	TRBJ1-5	TGTGCCAGTAGTATTCAGAGCAATCAGCCCCAGCATTTT	CASSIQSNQPQHF
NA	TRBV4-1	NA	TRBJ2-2	TGCGCCAGCAGCCAAGATTTAACTAGCAACACCGGGGAGCTGTTTTTT	CASSQDLTSNTGELFF
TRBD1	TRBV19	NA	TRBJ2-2	TGTGCCAGTAGCACGCAGGGGGTATCCGGGGAGCTGTTTTTT	CASSTQGVSGELFF
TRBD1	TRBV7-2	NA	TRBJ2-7	TGTGCCAGCAGCCAAGGGACAGGGGTCGAGCAGTACTTC	CASSQGTGVEQYF
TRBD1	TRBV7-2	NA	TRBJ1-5	TGTGCCAGCAGCCCCCAGGGGGCGCTGGGTCAGCCCCAGCATTTT	CASSPQGALGQPQHF
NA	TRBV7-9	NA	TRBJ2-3	TGTGCCAGCAGATCTCGGGACTTCCGTTTGGATACGCAGTATTTT	CASRSRDFRLDTQYF
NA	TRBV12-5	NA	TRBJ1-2	TGTGCTAGTGGTTTGTTCGGACAGAGGATGGGAGGCTACACCTTC	CASGLFGQRMGGYTF
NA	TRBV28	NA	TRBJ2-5	TGTGCCAGCAGTGGCACTACGACGACAGAGACCCAGTACTTC	CASSGTTTTETQYF
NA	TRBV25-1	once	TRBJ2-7	TGTGCCAGCAGCCCACTCCACGAGCAGTACTTC	CASSPLHEQYF
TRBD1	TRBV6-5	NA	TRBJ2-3	TGTGCCAGCAGCTTCTCCCGGACAGGGCCAGATACGCAGTATTTT	CASSFSRTGPDTQYF
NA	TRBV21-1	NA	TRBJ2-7	TGTGCCAGCAGCAAAGAAACGGAGGCTAGCGTCTCCTACGAGCAGTACTTC	CASSKETEASVSYEQYF
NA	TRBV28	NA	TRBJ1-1	TGTGCCACCTCGGGGGGACTGAACACTGAAGCTTTCTTT	CATSGGLNTEAFF
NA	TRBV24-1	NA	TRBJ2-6	TGTGCCACCAGTCCGCGAAGGGGGTTGGGGGCCAACGTCCTGACTTTC	CATSPRRGLGANVLTF
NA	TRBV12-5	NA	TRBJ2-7	TGTGCTAGTGGTTTGGGGCCTTACGAGCAGTACTTC	CASGLGPYEQYF
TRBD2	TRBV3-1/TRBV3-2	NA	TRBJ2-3	TGTGCCAGCAGCCCGTGGGTAGCGGGAGAGGGGGCCGATACGCAGTATTTT	CASSPWVAGEGADTQYF
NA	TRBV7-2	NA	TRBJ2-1	TGTGCCAGCAGCTTAGAAGCCCTTACAGGGCTCTCCTACAATGAGCAGTTCTTC	CASSLEALTGLSYNEQFF
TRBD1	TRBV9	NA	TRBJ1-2	TGTGCCAGCAGCGGCCGTTACAGGGGACCCCTGGGTGGCTACACCTTC	CASSGRYRGPLGGYTF
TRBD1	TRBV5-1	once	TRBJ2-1	TGCGCCAGCAGCTCATCCGGGGCAGGGGGCAACTCCTACAATGAGCAGTTCTTC	CASSSSGAGGNSYNEQFF
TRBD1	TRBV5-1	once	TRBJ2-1	TGCGCCAGCAGCGGGGGACAGTCGAGCTCCTACAATGAGCAGTTCTTC	CASSGGQSSSYNEQFF
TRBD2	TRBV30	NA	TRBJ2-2	TGTGCCTGGAGTGTACAGGTAGCGGGAGGGATCGGGGAGCTGTTTTTT	CAWSVQVAGGIGELFF
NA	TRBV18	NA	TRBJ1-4	TGTGCCAGCTCACCTGTAGCAACTAATGAAAAACTGTTTTTT	CASSPVATNEKLFF
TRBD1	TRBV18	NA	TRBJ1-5	TGTGCCAGCTCACCAGAGGGGGCCGGACCCCAGCATTTT	CASSPEGAGPQHF
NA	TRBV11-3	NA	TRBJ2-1	TGTGCCAGCAGCGTGGACAGTAATGAGCAGTTCTTC	CASSVDSNEQFF
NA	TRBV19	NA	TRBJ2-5	TGTGCCAGTAGTCCGCGACTACACCAGAAAGAGACCCAGTACTTC	CASSPRLHQKETQYF
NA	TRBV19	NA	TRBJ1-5	TGTGCCAGTAGTATTTTGACAGCAGGGGCTAATCAGCCCCAGCATTTT	CASSILTAGANQPQHF
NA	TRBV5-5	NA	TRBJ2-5	TGTGCCAGCAGCTTGGCGGGGGTAGCAGGAGAGGTAGAGACCCAGTACTTC	CASSLAGVAGEVETQYF
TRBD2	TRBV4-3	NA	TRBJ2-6	TGCGCCAGCAGCCCATGGGAGGGCTCTGGTGGCGGGGCCAACGTCCTGACTTTC	CASSPWEGSGGGANVLTF
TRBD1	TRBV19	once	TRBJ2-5	TGTGCCAGTAGTATCGCTGGGACAGGGAAAGAGACCCAGTACTTC	CASSIAGTGKETQYF
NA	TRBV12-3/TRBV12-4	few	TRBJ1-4	TGTGCCAGCAGCGTCCGGCCGGGAGCACTGTTTTTT	CASSVRPGALFF
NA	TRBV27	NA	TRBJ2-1	TGTGCCAGCAGTTTACGGGCGGGCGGTCCTTCTGGGAATGAGCAGTTCTTC	CASSLRAGGPSGNEQFF
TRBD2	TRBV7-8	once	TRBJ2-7	TGTGCCAGCAGGGAGACTAGCGGGAGGCTATACGAGCAGTACTTC	CASRETSGRLYEQYF
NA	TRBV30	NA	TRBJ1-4	TGTGCCTGGAGTGTTGGAGGGCGGGTGGAAAAACTGTTTTTT	CAWSVGGRVEKLFF
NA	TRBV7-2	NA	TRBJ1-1	TGTGCCAGCAGCTCCGGGTCTAACATGAACACTGAAGCTTTCTTT	CASSSGSNMNTEAFF